This record concerns one T cell receptor beta chain sequence. The data were obtained in a study of blood T cell repertoires in COVID-19. The germline V gene has CDR1 SGHRS and CDR2 YFSETQ. Between the trimmed V and J ends, which lost 4 bases and 6 bases, there was a span of 5 bases. The CDR3 totals 11 residues. Membership in each cohort depended on participant-reported clinical history. Two negative PCRs, clearance, or symptom resolution were required of recovered Cohort 3 donors. Profiled with immunoSEQ multiplex PCR; TCRdb holds only in-frame clones, not every one. Of fewer than 200,000 clones listed, roughly 80% are singletons.

The sample was PBMCs or T cells enriched from blood (not recorded which). This clonotype was obtained from a woman aged 45-59 years who had recovered from COVID-19. The rearrangement uses TRBV5-1 and TRBJ2-1; unclear D gene. This CDR3 is CASSIINEQFF. CDR3 DNA sequence: TGCGCCAGCAGCATCATCAATGAGCAGTTCTTC.